The 2 T cell receptor beta chains given below trace back to one sample, sequenced in a study of shared clonotypes between healthy human individuals. Measured with immunoSEQ multiplex PCR; TCRdb has only the in-frame clones, and not every one. This sample has more than 400,000 clones, with more than 75% found just once. The sequencing sample was made of PBMCs. Every receptor here comes from a woman aged 40 to 50 in good health. Some clones in this sample may be carry-over from other donors' samples.

This clone was observed a few times. The rearrangement joins TRBV11-1 to TRBJ1-5; tentatively, D is TRBD1 (5 bases). The length of the CDR3 is 13 residues. V gave up 1 base and J gave up 4 bases, with 5 bases separating them. The V gene's germline CDR1 is SGHAT and CDR2 FQDESV (reference sequence). The CDR3 reads CASSLGTNQPQHF. The CDR3 DNA follows: TGTGCCAGCAGCTTAGGGACAAATCAGCCCCAGCATTTT.

CDR3 protein: CASSLGGQGYEQFF. CDR3 nucleotide sequence: TGTGCCAGCAGCTTAGGTGGACAGGGTTATGAGCAGTTCTTC. The chain uses TRBV7-9 and TRBJ2-1; 8 nucleotides match TRBD1. V lost 1 base to trimming and J lost 8 bases; unmatched junction nucleotides: 4. Germline V gene lookup returns CDR1 SEHNR and CDR2 FQNEAQ (reference sequence). The CDR3 contains 14 residues.